Listed here are 27 T cell receptor beta chains from one sample, sequenced in a study of graft-versus-host responses after intestinal transplantation. This table comes from immunoSEQ multiplex PCR, and its TCRdb copy is limited to in-frame clones, with some not included. The sample comprises tens of thousands of clones, around nine tenths of which are singletons, and about 4.4% rests with the top ten. This specimen was PBMCs, taken 524 days after transplant. All receptors derive from a human patient who received an intestinal transplant, so some T cells may come from the graft donor.

The V and J genes are TRBV28 and TRBJ1-5, with TRBD1 matching over 7 bases. The germline V gene has CDR1 MDHEN and CDR2 SYDVKM. This CDR3 is built from 15 residues. The ends lost 8 bases at V and 3 bases at J; junction bases unmatched: 10. This chain's CDR3 is CASLGRGNFNQPQHF. DNA for the CDR3: TGTGCCAGCTTGGGCAGGGGGAATTTCAATCAGCCCCAGCATTTT.

The chain joins TRBV6-5 to TRBJ2-3; D gene unclear. The germline gives CDR1 MNHEY, CDR2 SVGAGI. The germline V and J ends were trimmed by 4 bases and 5 bases, with 7 bases remaining between them. This CDR3 is 12 amino acids long. Written as DNA, the CDR3 is TGTGCCAGCAGTTTCACTGGAGATACGCAGTATTTT. Its protein product is CASSFTGDTQYF.

The chain recombines TRBV7-9 with TRBJ1-6, with D maybe TRBD1 (6 bases). The V gene's germline CDR1 is SEHNR and CDR2 FQNEAQ (reference sequence). This CDR3 region has 14 residues. V shed 2 bases and J shed 7 bases, with 9 bases lying between them. The CDR3 region is CASSLSQGNSPLHF. DNA of the CDR3: TGTGCCAGCAGCTTATCCCAGGGGAATTCACCCCTCCACTTT.

V and J are TRBV11-2 and TRBJ2-5; D is unresolved. CDR1 and CDR2 from the germline V gene are SGHAT and FQNNGV. V lost 3 bases and J lost 4, with 9 bases in between. The CDR3 has 13 amino acids. The CDR3 nucleotides are TGTGCCAGCAGCTTGGGCCATAGAGAGACCCAGTACTTC. Its translation is CASSLGHRETQYF.

The chain has TRBV25-1 and TRBJ1-1, with D unclear. V was pared by 5 bases and J by 0 bases, with 16 bases between. The CDR3 contains 16 residues. The germline V gene has CDR1 MGHDK and CDR2 SYGVNS. CDR3 bases: TGTGCCAGCAGTCGAAAGGTATTCGGGCTGAACACTGAAGCTTTCTTT. It is translated as CASSRKVFGLNTEAFF.

CDR3: CSVVGGGAWDTQYF. The CDR3 DNA is TGCAGCGTTGTTGGAGGCGGCGCGTGGGATACGCAGTATTTT. The rearrangement uses TRBV29-1 and TRBJ2-3; tentative D call: TRBD2 (5 bases). Germline V gene data show CDR1 as SQVTM and CDR2 as ANQGSEA. The CDR3 length is 14 residues. Trimming left V 4 bases short and J 6 bases short, with 17 bases between.

The genes are TRBV6-5 and TRBJ1-5; the D gene is possibly TRBD1 (5 bases). V dropped 6 bases and J dropped 0 bases, with 12 bases sitting between them. CDR1 and CDR2 from the germline V gene are MNHEY and SVGAGI. The CDR3 is 15 residues long. DNA for the CDR3: TGTGCCAGCAGGTCGTCGGGGCATAGCAATCAGCCCCAGCATTTT. It is translated as CASRSSGHSNQPQHF.

A few counts support this clone. The V call is TRBV20-1, the J call TRBJ1-1; the D is unclear. Trimming removed 0 bases at V and 7 bases at J, with 6 bases between. The CDR3 extends over 11 amino acids. The germline CDR1 and CDR2 sequences are DFQATT and SNEGSKA (reference sequence). The CDR3 coding sequence is TGCAGTGCTAGAGACCGAAATGAAGCTTTCTTT. Amino acids: CSARDRNEAFF.

J is TRBJ2-5 and V is TRBV7-6; 8 positions match TRBD1. The CDR3 has 16 amino acids. Germline V gene lookup returns CDR1 SGHVS and CDR2 FNYEAQ. V lost 1 base, J lost 2 bases, and 6 bases stayed unmatched. The CDR3 region is CASSLGVTGVQETQYF. CDR3 coding DNA: TGTGCCAGCAGCTTAGGGGTGACAGGGGTTCAAGAGACCCAGTACTTC.

The chain recombines TRBV4-2 with TRBJ2-3; the D gene is possibly TRBD2 (6 bases). The CDR3 totals 15 residues. Germline-derived CDR1 and CDR2 are LGHNA and YNFKEQ. The V gene lost 0 bases and the J gene lost 2 bases, with 9 bases spanning the gap. The CDR3 bases are TGTGCCAGCAGCCAAGATCAGCGGGCCACAGATACGCAGTATTTT. It specifies CASSQDQRATDTQYF.

The chain carries TRBV5-5 and TRBJ2-7; D may be TRBD2 (6 bases). The CDR3 consists of 14 residues. V gave up 1 base and J gave up 6 bases, with 14 bases separating them. Germline V gene lookup returns CDR1 SGHKS and CDR2 YYEKEE (reference sequence). In nucleotides, the CDR3 is TGTGCCAGCAGCTTGTGGGGCGGAGGGAGCGAGCAGTACTTC. It encodes CASSLWGGGSEQYF.

In this sample, this clone turned up a few times. Here the CDR3 DNA reads TGTGCCAGCAGTCCGAGACAGGGTACTCAGCCCCAGCATTTT. Translated: CASSPRQGTQPQHF. V gene TRBV27 combines with J gene TRBJ1-5; 7 bases align to TRBD1. The CDR3 runs to 14 residues. CDR1 MNHEY and CDR2 SMNVEV come from the germline V gene (reference sequence). Unmatched junction bases numbered 7, after V lost 5 bases and J lost 6 bases.

V usage is TRBV1 and J usage is TRBJ2-5. TRBV1 is reported as a pseudogene. This CDR3 region has 12 residues. CDR3 coding DNA: TGCACCAGCAGCCAAGAGGGAGAGACCCAGTACTTC. Amino acid sequence: CTSSQEGETQYF.

This clone was seen a single time. The chain joins TRBV7-8 to TRBJ2-1; 9 bases map to TRBD2. This CDR3 has 11 amino acids. With 5 bases clipped from V and 12 bases from J, the junction kept 2 bases outside the gene matches. Germline lookup yields CDR1 SGHVS and CDR2 FQNEAQ. CDR3 amino acids: CASSETSGQFF. CDR3 bases: TGTGCCAGCAGCGAGACTAGCGGGCAGTTCTTC.

The rearrangement links TRBV15 to TRBJ1-5; D may be TRBD1 (5 bases). Germline loops: CDR1 LNHNV, CDR2 YYDKDF (reference sequence). The length of the CDR3 is 15 residues. Trimming pared 1 base from V and 1 base from J, leaving 8 bases between. The DNA for the CDR3 is TGTGCCACCAGCAGAGCGGGGGGGAGCAATCAGCCCCAGCATTTT. It translates to CATSRAGGSNQPQHF.

This chain joins TRBV27 and TRBJ1-5; 8 bases fit TRBD1. The germline V gene encodes CDR1 MNHEY and CDR2 SMNVEV (reference sequence). This CDR3 spans 14 amino acids. J gave up 4 bases and V 5 bases, and 4 bases lay outside the gene matches. CDR3 sequence (DNA): TGTGCCAGCAGTCCAGGGACAGGTAATCAGCCCCAGCATTTT. Protein: CASSPGTGNQPQHF.

The rearrangement uses TRBV10-3 and TRBJ2-3, with 14 bases fitting TRBD2. This CDR3 is 18 amino acids long. With 2 bases clipped from V and 5 bases from J, the junction kept 9 bases outside the gene matches. Germline V lookup: CDR1 ENHRY, CDR2 SYGVKD. Written as DNA, the CDR3 is TGTGCCATCAGTGAGCCTGGTACGGGACTAGCGGGGGAAGATACGCAGTATTTT. This codes for CAISEPGTGLAGEDTQYF.

The chain links TRBV9 to TRBJ2-1; D call uncertain. Germline CDR1 is SGDLS and CDR2 is YYNGEE. This CDR3 has 13 amino acids. Deletions cut 0 bases from V and 6 bases from J, with 7 bases between. The CDR3 loop reads CASSVGPGNEQFF. The CDR3 region has the DNA TGTGCCAGCAGCGTAGGTCCGGGCAATGAGCAGTTCTTC.

The chain is built from TRBV5-1 and TRBJ1-1; TRBD1 aligns across 7 bases. Trimming removed 2 bases from V and 0 bases from J; junction bases left unmatched: 1. Germline assignment: CDR1 SGHRS and CDR2 YFSETQ. This CDR3 contains 14 residues. CDR3 loop: CASSLGQVNTEAFF. Written as DNA, the CDR3 is TGCGCCAGCAGCTTAGGACAGGTGAACACTGAAGCTTTCTTT.

This chain connects TRBV6-1 to TRBJ2-2; 12 bases are shared with TRBD2. This CDR3 region has 14 residues. Germline trimming cut 9 bases from V and 5 bases from J; bases unmatched to any gene: 4. Germline V lookup: CDR1 MNHNS, CDR2 SASEGT. In DNA, the CDR3 is TGTGCCAGTCGGACTAGCGGGAAGACCGGGGAGCTGTTTTTT. Protein sequence: CASRTSGKTGELFF.

V and J are TRBV19 and TRBJ1-2; a weak D match, TRBD1 (6 bases). Looked up from germline, CDR1 is LNHDA and CDR2 is SQIVND (reference sequence). This CDR3 region has 13 residues. Trimming removed 4 bases from V and 4 bases from J, with 10 bases in between. CDR3 in amino acids: CASSTGQRYGYTF. The DNA for the CDR3 is TGTGCCAGTAGTACCGGACAGCGCTATGGCTACACCTTC.

This chain joins TRBV9 and TRBJ2-3; D is possibly TRBD1 (6 bases). Germline V gene lookup returns CDR1 SGDLS and CDR2 YYNGEE. This CDR3 comprises 14 residues. V shed 4 bases and J shed 7 bases, with 16 bases lying between them. CDR3 sequence reads: CASSSPGTQNTQYF. The CDR3 DNA is TGTGCCAGCAGCTCCCCTGGGACACAGAATACGCAGTATTTT.

V gene TRBV18 combines with J gene TRBJ2-3; D may be TRBD1 or TRBD2 (5 bases each). The ends were cut back, 1 base at V and 4 bases at J, with 12 bases in the middle. Germline lookup yields CDR1 KGHSH and CDR2 LQKENI. The CDR3 loop spans 15 amino acids. The CDR3 here is CASSPRVRGADTQYF. CDR3 nucleotide sequence: TGTGCCAGCTCACCACGTGTCCGGGGCGCAGATACGCAGTATTTT.

V and J are TRBV19 and TRBJ1-6; 7 bases are a match to TRBD1. V dropped 7 bases and J dropped 0; count of bases not matched to a gene: 3. Germline V gene lookup returns CDR1 LNHDA and CDR2 SQIVND (reference sequence). The CDR3 spans 15 residues. CDR3: CASNPGGSYNSPLHF. For the CDR3, the DNA is TGTGCCAGTAACCCAGGGGGCTCCTATAATTCACCCCTCCACTTT.

The rearrangement joins TRBV5-8 to TRBJ2-7; 10 nucleotides match TRBD2. The germline gives CDR1 SGHTS, CDR2 YDEGEE. The CDR3 is made up of 15 amino acids. The V segment lost 4 bases and the J segment 3 bases; nucleotides outside the gene matches: 7. The CDR3 protein is CASSQGLAEIYEQYF. CDR3 in DNA: TGTGCCAGCAGCCAAGGACTAGCGGAGATCTACGAGCAGTACTTC. Looking up the rest from reference TRBV5-8 and TRBJ2-7 gives the full variable domain: EAGVTQSPTHLIKTRGQQATLRCSPISGHTSVYWYQQALGLGLQFLLWYDEGEERNRGNFPPRFSGRQFPNYSSELNVNALELEDSALYLCASSQGLAEIYEQYFGPGTRLTVT.

The genes are TRBV13 and TRBJ1-5; 10 bases agree with TRBD1. The CDR3 runs 16 residues. The germline CDR1 and CDR2 sequences are PRHDT and FYEKMQ (reference sequence). V shed 2 bases, J shed 4 bases, and the junction held 5 bases outside the gene matches. The CDR3, as DNA: TGTGCCAGCAGCTTATCTCGGACAGGGGGTAATCAGCCCCAGCATTTT. Protein product: CASSLSRTGGNQPQHF.

In this sample, this clone turned up a few times. V and J are TRBV13 and TRBJ1-1; 7 nucleotides align to TRBD1. The CDR3 is 14 residues long. Germline trimming cut 0 bases from V and 6 bases from J; bases unmatched to any gene: 4. In germline, CDR1 is PRHDT, CDR2 FYEKMQ (reference sequence). Here the CDR3 reads CASSLGTGYAEAFF. In nucleotides, the CDR3 is TGTGCCAGCAGCTTAGGGACAGGGTACGCTGAAGCTTTCTTT.